These T cell receptor beta chains were read from a single sample in a study of blood T cell repertoires in COVID-19. The table came from immunoSEQ multiplex PCR; TCRdb's copy has only in-frame clones and leaves some out. The sample records over 75,000 clones, roughly 90% being singletons. Material: peripheral blood. The receptor source for this set is a woman aged 80 or over with acute or convalescent COVID-19. Both conserved end residues are part of each CDR3. The D gene is left open where the match is weak.

TRBD2	TRBV5-1	CASSLRTSDTDTQYF
NA	TRBV18	CASSPQGYGNTIYF
TRBD2	TRBV3-1/TRBV3-2	CASSQSNGRAFNEQFF
NA	TRBV7-6	CASSFGGPLHF
NA	TRBV27	CASSSGTFNQPQHF
TRBD1	TRBV12-3/TRBV12-4	CASSSGQGYGYTF
NA	TRBV6-1	CASSELRGSYEQYF
NA	TRBV4-3	CASSRDQGNTEAFF
NA	TRBV28	CASSPSGTDTQYF
NA	TRBV5-1	CASSLGQGPEYNEQFF
TRBD1	TRBV7-2	CASSPLGGQGFYEQYF
TRBD2	TRBV4-1	CASSQTERESYDEQFF
NA	TRBV19	CASSMRVRETQYF
NA	TRBV11-1	CASSLARGWAADTQYF
NA	TRBV12-3/TRBV12-4	CASSLTQGEQYF
TRBD1	TRBV4-3	CASSQTGLLAGNTIYF
TRBD1	TRBV28	CASRSGQGANYGYTF
NA	TRBV18	CASSPRQLSGNTIYF
TRBD1	TRBV7-3	CASSFDPGQGRDTQYF
TRBD1	TRBV7-2	CASSYQGAGTGELFF
TRBD1	TRBV7-9	CASSSINRGSYEQYF
NA	TRBV6-1	CASSEVAPGTGELFF
TRBD1	TRBV7-9	CASSSDRGNSPLHF
TRBD2	TRBV28	CASSTPHSGRGNEQFF
TRBD1	TRBV7-9	CASSLVSHTTGLAFF
NA	TRBV28	CASSLGGGPYGYTF
NA	TRBV12-5	CASGLNTQYF
TRBD1	TRBV28	CASSSSGQGLDEQYF
NA	TRBV4-3	CASSQYTGPATSGNTIYF
NA	TRBV11-1	CASSNQGSGANVLTF
NA	TRBV28	CASRRRGKEKLFF
NA	TRBV25-1	CASSVTASYEQYF
TRBD1	TRBV29-1	CSVWTGISNQPQHF
NA	TRBV19	CASSISSTQYF
TRBD1	TRBV5-3	CARSRTGRVFNYGYTF
TRBD1	TRBV7-2	CASSLPGTGVRNTIYF
TRBD1	TRBV6-2/TRBV6-3	CASSQESGQGDLTDTQYF